One and the same sample provided the 23 T cell receptor beta chains below, sequenced in a study of CD8 T cells in Susac syndrome. RNA, at about 0.45 to 1 ug, was reverse transcribed with random hexamers. TCRdb recomputed calls from the immunoSEQ multiplex PCR reads with MiXCR, one row per CDR3 protein. Altogether 160,000 or so distinct CDR3 sequences are present, roughly 94% being singletons, with the ten largest covering almost 0.095%. The specimen sequenced was CD4+ T cells from PBMCs. These receptors were obtained from a human donor with multiple sclerosis.

The chain couples TRBV7-9 to TRBJ2-5; 11 nucleotides agree with TRBD1. Germline CDR1 SEHNR, CDR2 FQNEAQ (reference sequence). V lost 5 bases to trimming and J lost 4 bases; unmatched junction nucleotides: 6. The CDR3 is 15 amino acids. For the CDR3, the DNA is TGTGCCAGCAGCGTAGGGACAGGGGGTGTAGAGACCCAGTACTTC. Translation gives CASSVGTGGVETQYF.

This sequence joins TRBV7-9 and TRBJ1-1, with 10 bases aligning to TRBD1. There are 13 residues in the CDR3. V was pared by 5 bases and J by 5 bases, with 2 bases of the junction left unmatched. The V gene's germline CDR1 is SEHNR and CDR2 FQNEAQ (reference sequence). The CDR3: CASSRTGGTEAFF. The CDR3 DNA sequence: TGTGCCAGCAGCCGGACAGGGGGAACTGAAGCTTTCTTT.

The rearrangement uses TRBV12-3 or TRBV12-4 and TRBJ1-2; D gene unclear. V was cut by 3 bases and J by 4 bases, with 9 bases left in between. This CDR3 is 13 amino acids long. The CDR3 bases are TGTGCCAGCAGTTTCGGTCAACTCTATGGCTACACCTTC. Translating gives CASSFGQLYGYTF.

This sequence joins TRBV6-7 and TRBJ1-1, with D unresolved. TRBV6-7 is placed among ORFs of uncertain function. With 6 bases removed from V and 0 bases from J, the gap between germline ends came to 8 bases. This CDR3 has 13 amino acids. For the CDR3, the DNA is TGTGCCAGCAGCCGATATATGAACACTGAAGCTTTCTTT. It yields the protein CASSRYMNTEAFF.

CDR3 protein: CASNKPGLPKLFF. The CDR3 bases are TGTGCCAGCAATAAACCGGGTCTCCCAAAACTGTTTTTT. The chain couples TRBV28 to TRBJ1-4, with no clear D. The CDR3 runs to 13 residues. In germline, CDR1 is MDHEN, CDR2 SYDVKM. The V end lost 7 bases, the J end lost 10 bases, and 16 bases lay between the germline ends.

The V call is TRBV11-1, the J call TRBJ2-2; 7 nucleotides align to TRBD1. Unmatched junction bases numbered 7, after V lost 11 bases and J lost 4 bases. The CDR3 spans 13 residues. Looked up from germline, CDR1 is SGHAT and CDR2 is FQDESV (reference sequence). CDR3 in DNA: TGTGCCGTAAGACAGGGTAGCACCGGGGAGCTGTTTTTT. This translates into CAVRQGSTGELFF.

This clonotype was recorded once. CDR3 in DNA: TGTGCCAGCAGCCCGGACACCGGGACTAGCAATGAGCAGTTCTTC. Protein sequence: CASSPDTGTSNEQFF. The chain has TRBV14 and TRBJ2-1; TRBD2 aligns across 8 bases. V lost 4 bases, J lost 6 bases, and 8 bases stayed unmatched. The CDR3 loop spans 15 amino acids. CDR1 and CDR2 (germline): SGHDN, FVKESK.

The chain carries TRBV2 and TRBJ1-1; no clear D. Germline V gene data show CDR1 as SNHLY and CDR2 as FYNNEI. V was pared by 7 bases and J by 1 base, with 7 bases between. CDR3 length equals 12 residues. CDR3 amino acids: CASTLWNTEAFF. CDR3 DNA: TGTGCCAGCACCCTGTGGAACACTGAAGCTTTCTTT.

V usage is TRBV7-3 and J usage is TRBJ2-3; 9 bases map to TRBD1. From germline, CDR1 is SGHTA and CDR2 FQGTGA. V shed 5 bases, J shed 6 bases, and the junction held 6 bases outside the gene matches. The CDR3 totals 14 residues. CDR3 DNA sequence: TGTGCCAGCAGCCTACAGGGGGCTCTGGATACGCAGTATTTT. Amino acid sequence: CASSLQGALDTQYF.

The rearrangement links TRBV28 to TRBJ2-7; TRBD2 aligns across 15 bases. V was pared by 6 bases and J by 4 bases, with 7 bases of the junction left unmatched. This CDR3 is 16 amino acids long. Germline-derived CDR1 and CDR2 are MDHEN and SYDVKM. Here the CDR3 reads CASSRVGLAGGYEQYF. The CDR3 DNA follows: TGTGCCAGCAGCCGCGTCGGACTAGCGGGAGGGTACGAGCAGTACTTC.

This clonotype was counted a few times. The chain has TRBV5-4 and TRBJ2-2; D is ambiguous. This CDR3 is 13 amino acids long. V shed 2 bases and J shed 5 bases, with 7 bases lying between them. The germline CDR1 and CDR2 sequences are SGHNT and YYREEE (reference sequence). The DNA for the CDR3 is TGTGCCAGCAGCTTAGGCGTTACCGGGGAGCTGTTTTTT. This sequence encodes CASSLGVTGELFF.

The chain carries TRBV20-1 and TRBJ2-1, with D perhaps matching TRBD2 (6 bases). The CDR3 is made up of 15 amino acids. Germline CDR1 reads DFQATT; CDR2 reads SNEGSKA (reference sequence). The V end was cut by 6 bases, the J end by 2 bases, with 17 bases between. The CDR3 is CSAQNPGLAYNEQFF. CDR3 sequence (DNA): TGCAGTGCGCAAAATCCGGGACTCGCCTACAATGAGCAGTTCTTC.

This chain connects TRBV29-1 to TRBJ2-7; no firm D call. V was cut by 4 bases and J by 3 bases, with 10 bases left in between. The CDR3 sequence is 12 residues long. CDR1 and CDR2 from the germline V gene are SQVTM and ANQGSEA. CDR3 loop: CSVGVGNYEQYF. The CDR3 nucleotides read TGCAGCGTTGGGGTGGGAAACTACGAGCAGTACTTC.

J is TRBJ2-1 and V is TRBV28, with 10 positions matching TRBD2. V dropped 8 bases and J dropped 8; count of bases not matched to a gene: 9. The CDR3 runs 14 residues. The V gene's germline CDR1 is MDHEN and CDR2 SYDVKM. CDR3 nucleotides: TGTGCCAGCCGAGGGCTAGCGGGAGCTCATGAGCAGTTCTTC. Its protein product is CASRGLAGAHEQFF.

The chain joins TRBV12-5 to TRBJ1-3; the D is unclear. The germline V and J ends were trimmed by 7 bases and 4 bases, with 20 bases remaining between them. Germline CDR1 and CDR2: LGHNT and FRNRAP. This CDR3 has 16 amino acids. CDR3 DNA sequence: TGTGCTAGTGCCCTAAGTACACGGCCCGGAGGAAACACCATATATTTT. Translating it yields CASALSTRPGGNTIYF.

The chain employs TRBV7-2 and TRBJ1-3, with unresolved D. V lost 5 bases to trimming and J lost 0 bases, with 20 bases between them. CDR1 is SGHTA and CDR2 is FQGNSA in the germline V gene. CDR3 length equals 18 residues. CDR3 sequence reads: CASSPYYLTPRSGNTIYF. The CDR3 nucleotides are TGTGCCAGCAGCCCCTACTACCTAACACCGCGCTCTGGAAACACCATATATTTT.

The V gene is TRBV20-1, the J gene TRBJ2-5, with unresolved D. The CDR3 totals 13 residues. The V gene's germline CDR1 is DFQATT and CDR2 SNEGSKA (reference sequence). Trimming removed 0 bases at V and 2 bases at J, with 7 bases between. The CDR3 DNA follows: TGCAGTGCTAGAGAGAAAACACAAGAGACCCAGTACTTC. This encodes CSAREKTQETQYF.

The CDR3 protein is CSARDQYGSQETQYF. CDR3 DNA sequence: TGCAGTGCTAGAGATCAGTACGGCTCGCAAGAGACCCAGTACTTC. V gene TRBV20-1 combines with J gene TRBJ2-5; unclear D gene. This CDR3 comprises 15 residues. CDR1 is DFQATT and CDR2 is SNEGSKA in the germline V gene (reference sequence). V was shortened by 0 bases and J by 2 bases, with 13 bases between the two germline ends.

The chain links TRBV3-1 to TRBJ1-2; D perhaps matches TRBD1 (6 bases). The CDR3 totals 15 residues. Trimming took off 0 bases at V and 7 bases at J, with 15 bases between the two ends. The germline V gene encodes CDR1 LGHDT and CDR2 YNNKEL (reference sequence). The DNA for the CDR3 is TGTGCCAGCAGCCAAGAGCAGGGGCTATTCGGTGGCTACACCTTC. The encoded protein is CASSQEQGLFGGYTF.

V is TRBV15 and J is TRBJ2-3; D uncertain. The CDR3 loop spans 16 amino acids. V was pared by 0 bases and J by 0 bases, with 10 bases between. Germline V gene lookup returns CDR1 LNHNV and CDR2 YYDKDF (reference sequence). In DNA form, the CDR3 reads TGTGCCACCAGCAGAGATCGAGCTACCAGCACAGATACGCAGTATTTT. Protein: CATSRDRATSTDTQYF.

This rearrangement joins TRBV18 to TRBJ2-5; D unresolved. The V gene's germline CDR1 is KGHSH and CDR2 LQKENI. V lost 3 bases, J lost 2 bases, and 10 bases lay in between. The CDR3 is 14 amino acids. CDR3: CASSPAPRQETQYF. CDR3 DNA sequence: TGTGCCAGCTCACCGGCACCGAGACAAGAGACCCAGTACTTC.

The chain couples TRBV12-3 or TRBV12-4 to TRBJ2-7, with 13 bases identical to TRBD2. The CDR3 is made up of 14 amino acids. With V trimmed by 6 bases and J by 7 bases, 6 bases remained unmatched. The CDR3 loop reads CASRGLAGTGEQYF. The CDR3 DNA sequence: TGTGCCAGCAGGGGACTAGCGGGGACGGGAGAGCAGTACTTC.

The chain recombines TRBV5-1 with TRBJ2-2; 8 nucleotides match TRBD2. After removal of 4 bases from V and 4 bases from J, the junction contained 6 bases not matched to a gene. The CDR3 consists of 15 residues. Per the germline V gene, CDR1 is SGHRS and CDR2 is YFSETQ. CDR3 region: CASSLGLASTGELFF. As DNA, the CDR3 is TGCGCCAGCAGCCTCGGACTAGCCAGCACCGGGGAGCTGTTTTTT.